One sample yielded the 26 T cell receptor beta chains listed below, sequenced in a study of control samples from healthy donors and cancer patients. The table came from immunoSEQ multiplex PCR; TCRdb's copy has only in-frame clones and leaves some out. This sample has more than 75,000 clones, with roughly 83% found just once. Sequenced material: PBMCs. All receptors derive from a man between 65 and 79 years old with lung cancer.

This clone was recorded once. This chain connects TRBV6-2 or TRBV6-3 to TRBJ2-7; 8 nucleotides agree with TRBD1. Germline V CDR1 and CDR2: MNHEY, SVGEGT. Trimming at V came to 2 bases and at J to 0 bases, leaving 3 bases not matched to a gene. The CDR3 runs to 15 residues. In nucleotides, the CDR3 is TGTGCCAGCAGTTACGACAGGGGAAGCTCCTACGAGCAGTACTTC. Translation: CASSYDRGSSYEQYF.

V is TRBV30 and J is TRBJ2-7; TRBD1 matches at 7 bases. Germline CDR1 and CDR2: GTSNPN and SVGIG (reference sequence). V shed 5 bases, J shed 3 bases, and the junction held 13 bases outside the gene matches. The CDR3 has 15 amino acids. The CDR3 protein is CAWGTGGTAIYEQYF. In DNA form, the CDR3 reads TGTGCCTGGGGGACGGGTGGGACAGCGATCTACGAGCAGTACTTC.

The chain recombines TRBV15 with TRBJ2-7; D is undetermined. The CDR3 spans 12 residues. Germline CDR1 is LNHNV and CDR2 is YYDKDF (reference sequence). The V gene lost 0 bases and the J gene lost 6 bases, with 6 bases spanning the gap. In nucleotides, the CDR3 is TGTGCCACCAGCAGAGAGAAAGGCGAGCAGTACTTC. The encoded protein is CATSREKGEQYF.

This clone occurred a few times. V and J are TRBV9 and TRBJ1-4; perhaps TRBD1 as D (6 bases). Germline V gene lookup returns CDR1 SGDLS and CDR2 YYNGEE. V was cut by 5 bases and J by 8 bases, with 25 bases left in between. CDR3 size: 17 residues. The CDR3 sequence: CASSPSPGGGRPEKLFF. CDR3 in DNA: TGTGCCAGCAGTCCCTCCCCTGGGGGGGGGCGGCCCGAAAAACTGTTTTTT.

The chain recombines TRBV6-5 with TRBJ1-1, with 8 bases fitting TRBD1. The junction had 12 bases not matched to a gene; V was cut back by 6 bases and J by 6 bases. The CDR3 length is 15 residues. CDR1 and CDR2 from the germline V gene are MNHEY and SVGAGI. The CDR3 sequence: CASSPGQGGRAEAFF. The CDR3 nucleotides read TGTGCCAGCAGCCCCGGACAGGGAGGGAGGGCTGAAGCTTTCTTT.

This chain links TRBV30 with TRBJ1-1; D is possibly TRBD1 (6 bases). Trimming removed 0 bases from V and 8 bases from J, with 16 bases in between. Germline V gene sequence: CDR1 GTSNPN, CDR2 SVGIG (reference sequence). The CDR3 totals 14 residues. CDR3 protein: CAWSVLGGQGEAFF. DNA for the CDR3: TGTGCCTGGAGTGTACTAGGGGGGCAGGGAGAAGCTTTCTTT.

This chain joins TRBV6-2 or TRBV6-3 and TRBJ1-4; 7 nucleotides match TRBD1. V shed 0 bases, J shed 3 bases, and the junction held 4 bases outside the gene matches. Germline CDR1 and CDR2: MNHEY and SVGEGT. The CDR3 has 16 amino acids. The CDR3 region has the DNA TGTGCCAGCAGTTACTCGGGGGACAGCCCTAATGAAAAACTGTTTTTT. This gives the protein CASSYSGDSPNEKLFF.

Here the CDR3 DNA reads TGTGCCACCAGTGATGACCGGGATCAGCCCCAGCATTTT. It specifies CATSDDRDQPQHF. The genes are TRBV24-1 and TRBJ1-5; D call uncertain. The V end lost 3 bases, the J end lost 5 bases, and 7 bases lay between the germline ends. Per the germline V gene, CDR1 is KGHDR and CDR2 is SFDVKD. The CDR3 spans 13 residues.

This clone has only a few counts. The J gene is TRBJ1-6, the V gene TRBV11-2; D ambiguous. CDR3 length equals 15 residues. V lost 5 bases to trimming and J lost 6 bases, with 14 bases between them. Germline V gives CDR1 SGHAT, CDR2 FQNNGV. Here the CDR3 reads CASSRKGSANSPLHF. DNA of the CDR3: TGTGCCAGCAGCCGGAAGGGTTCGGCTAATTCACCCCTCCACTTT. Combining the CDR3 with reference TRBV11-2 and TRBJ1-6 gives the whole variable domain EAGVAQSPRYKIIEKRQSVAFWCNPISGHATLYWYQQILGQGPKLLIQFQNNGVVDDSQLPKDRFSAERLKGVDSTLKIQPAKLEDSAVYLCASSRKGSANSPLHFGNGTRLTVT.

The rearrangement uses TRBV6-1 and TRBJ2-2; 10 bases map to TRBD1. The CDR3 has 15 residues. J lost 7 bases, V lost 0 bases, and 2 bases had no gene match. CDR1 is MNHNS, CDR2 SASEGT, per germline. In DNA form, the CDR3 reads TGTGCCAGCAGTGAAGCGAGGACAGGGGGCGGGGAGCTGTTTTTT. Translating it yields CASSEARTGGGELFF.

The table lists this clone with a count of one. This sequence joins TRBV6-2 or TRBV6-3 and TRBJ2-1; 10 nucleotides line up with TRBD2. From germline, CDR1 is MNHEY and CDR2 SVGEGT. This CDR3 region has 15 residues. After removal of 7 bases from V and 6 bases from J, the junction contained 9 bases not matched to a gene. The CDR3 reads CASTPAGGRTNEQFF. Here the CDR3 DNA reads TGTGCCAGCACCCCAGCGGGGGGGCGTACCAATGAGCAGTTCTTC.

The chain links TRBV7-2 to TRBJ2-4; D possibly corresponds to TRBD2 (5 bases). The CDR3 covers 15 residues. V lost 7 bases, J lost 0 bases, and 13 bases lay in between. CDR1 SGHTA and CDR2 FQGNSA come from the germline V gene. In DNA, the CDR3 is TGTGCCAGCATGCGGGTCCAGCTAGCCAAAAACATTCAGTACTTC. This codes for CASMRVQLAKNIQYF. Full variable domain (rest looked up from reference TRBV7-2 and TRBJ2-4): GAGVSQSPSNKVTEKGKDVELRCDPISGHTALYWYRQSLGQGLEFLIYFQGNSAPDKSGLPSDRFSAERTGGSVSTLTIQRTQQEDSAVYLCASMRVQLAKNIQYFGAGTRLSVL.

This chain links TRBV18 with TRBJ2-1; weak D call: TRBD1 (6 bases). The ends were cut back, 4 bases at V and 0 bases at J, with 13 bases in the middle. Germline V gene lookup returns CDR1 KGHSH and CDR2 LQKENI. The CDR3 loop spans 16 amino acids. The CDR3 sequence: CASSRGQASSYNEQFF. In nucleotides, the CDR3 is TGTGCCAGCTCACGGGGGCAGGCGAGCTCCTACAATGAGCAGTTCTTC. Filled out from reference TRBV18 and TRBJ2-1, the complete variable domain reads NAGVMQNPRHLVRRRGQEARLRCSPMKGHSHVYWYRQLPEEGLKFMVYLQKENIIDESGMPKERFSAEFPKEGPSILRIQQVVRGDSAAYFCASSRGQASSYNEQFFGPGTRLTVL.

This chain connects TRBV28 to TRBJ2-2; weak D call: TRBD2 (6 bases). The CDR3 runs 12 residues. Trimming stripped 6 bases from V and 7 bases from J, with 9 bases between. Germline assignment: CDR1 MDHEN and CDR2 SYDVKM. The CDR3, as DNA: TGTGCCAGCAGACGGGGGATCGGGGAGCTGTTTTTT. Amino acid sequence: CASRRGIGELFF.

This clone was detected only once. The gene calls are TRBV11-3 and TRBJ2-3; D remains unclear. Germline V CDR1 and CDR2: SGHNT, YENEEA. V gave up 1 base and J gave up 4 bases, with 3 bases separating them. CDR3 length: 12 amino acids. The CDR3 DNA sequence: TGTGCCAGCAGCTTAGGGGCAGATACGCAGTATTTT. This translates into CASSLGADTQYF.

V usage is TRBV7-9 and J usage is TRBJ1-5, with TRBD1 matching over 10 bases. The germline gives CDR1 SEHNR, CDR2 FQNEAQ (reference sequence). The length of the CDR3 is 14 residues. Trimming at V came to 6 bases and at J to 6 bases, leaving 5 bases not matched to a gene. The CDR3, as DNA: TGTGCCAGCAGTGACAGGGGGCTCGGTCAGCCCCAGCATTTT. Translation: CASSDRGLGQPQHF.

The sample holds one count of this clone. V gene TRBV6-5 combines with J gene TRBJ1-3; no clear D gene. This CDR3 is built from 15 residues. Trimming left V 0 bases short and J 3 bases short, with 9 bases between. The V gene's germline CDR1 is MNHEY and CDR2 SVGAGI. The CDR3 spells CASSYSKAGGNTIYF. As DNA, the CDR3 is TGTGCCAGCAGTTACTCGAAGGCAGGTGGAAACACCATATATTTT.

This chain connects TRBV2 to TRBJ1-5; tentative D call: TRBD1 (5 bases). CDR1 is SNHLY, CDR2 FYNNEI, per germline. The V end lost 6 bases, the J end lost 0 bases, and 9 bases lay between the germline ends. CDR3 length: 14 amino acids. CDR3 nucleotide sequence: TGTGCCAGCAGGACAGACTATAGCAATCAGCCCCAGCATTTT. Protein: CASRTDYSNQPQHF.

This clone was seen more than once but under ten times. The chain couples TRBV19 to TRBJ1-5; 7 positions agree with TRBD1. Losses at the gene ends were 5 bases for V and 7 bases for J; bases not matched to a gene: 5. This CDR3 has 13 amino acids. Germline CDR1 is LNHDA and CDR2 is SQIVND (reference sequence). The CDR3 bases are TGTGCCAGTAGTCACAGGGGAGAGCAGCCCCAGCATTTT. Protein: CASSHRGEQPQHF.

The chain is built from TRBV19 and TRBJ2-1; TRBD1 aligns across 7 bases. V was clipped by 2 bases and J by 6 bases; unmatched bases: 1. This CDR3 is 13 amino acids long. Germline-derived CDR1 and CDR2 are LNHDA and SQIVND (reference sequence). In DNA form, the CDR3 reads TGTGCCAGTAGTATACAGGGGGTCAATGAGCAGTTCTTC. It yields the protein CASSIQGVNEQFF.

This clone was recorded a few times. The CDR3: CASEFGTGVTEAFF. In DNA form, the CDR3 reads TGTGCCAGCGAGTTCGGGACAGGGGTCACTGAAGCTTTCTTT. The chain uses TRBV6-5 and TRBJ1-1, with 10 bases that match TRBD1. The CDR3 length is 14 residues. CDR1 is MNHEY and CDR2 is SVGAGI in the germline V gene. V was clipped by 8 bases and J by 4 bases; unmatched bases: 7.

The gene calls are TRBV6-5 and TRBJ1-5; D not certain. The germline V and J ends were trimmed by 5 bases and 11 bases, with 22 bases remaining between them. The CDR3 extends over 15 amino acids. In germline, CDR1 is MNHEY, CDR2 SVGAGI. The CDR3 protein is CASSPKAGGGIAQHF. In nucleotides, the CDR3 is TGTGCCAGCAGTCCTAAGGCAGGAGGCGGAATTGCCCAGCATTTT.

About this clone itself: This CDR3 is also generated by other DNA sequences in the sample. In DNA form, the CDR3 reads TGTGCCAGCAGCTTGTCGGGGGATGGCTACACCTTC. Amino acid sequence: CASSLSGDGYTF. The chain couples TRBV5-4 to TRBJ1-2; TRBD1 is a possible D gene (5 bases). In germline, CDR1 is SGHNT, CDR2 YYREEE (reference sequence). With 1 base removed from V and 6 bases from J, the gap between germline ends came to 7 bases. The CDR3 is made up of 12 amino acids. The full variable domain, in which reference TRBV5-4 and TRBJ1-2 provide the parts outside the CDR3, is ETGVTQSPTHLIKTRGQQVTLRCSSQSGHNTVSWYQQALGQGPQFIFQYYREEENGRGNFPPRFSGLQFPNYSSELNVNALELDDSALYLCASSLSGDGYTFGSGTRLTVV.

The V gene is TRBV30, the J gene TRBJ1-3; the D is unclear. Trimming shortened V by 6 bases and J by 0 bases, and 9 bases separated the two germline ends. Per germline, CDR1 GTSNPN and CDR2 SVGIG (reference sequence). The CDR3 is made up of 13 amino acids. The CDR3 DNA follows: TGTGCCTGCTTACTGACCTCTGGAAACACCATATATTTT. Translating gives CACLLTSGNTIYF.

CDR3 coding DNA: TGTGCCACCAAGGACAGGGGAGAGACCCAGTACTTC. Its protein is CATKDRGETQYF. V is TRBV24-1 and J is TRBJ2-5; 9 bases fit TRBD1. The CDR3 totals 12 residues. The V segment lost 8 bases and the J segment 4 bases; nucleotides outside the gene matches: 1. The germline V gene has CDR1 KGHDR and CDR2 SFDVKD.

The J gene is TRBJ1-2, the V gene TRBV2; possible D gene TRBD1, 5 bases. The germline V gene encodes CDR1 SNHLY and CDR2 FYNNEI. Deletions cut 6 bases from V and 4 bases from J, with 15 bases between. This CDR3 region has 14 residues. Here the CDR3 reads CASRGDSLSYGYTF. The CDR3 nucleotides read TGTGCCAGCAGGGGTGACAGCCTAAGCTATGGCTACACCTTC.